What follows are 5 T cell receptor beta chains derived from one specimen sequenced in a study of graft-versus-host responses after intestinal transplantation. TCRdb's copy holds only in-frame clones and misses some; the assay was immunoSEQ multiplex PCR. Among around 99,000 clones listed, roughly 86% were seen once. No antigen has been assigned to these receptors. Sequencing was performed on unstimulated CD4+ T cells sorted from spleen or lymph node cells, taken before transplant. These receptors were collected from a human donor who was the organ donor for an intestinal transplant.

The CDR3 region is CASSRGRIATNEKLFF. DNA of the CDR3: TGTGCCAGCAGCCGAGGACGGATTGCAACTAATGAAAAACTGTTTTTT. The chain is built from TRBV11-2 and TRBJ1-4, with D unresolved. CDR3 length equals 16 residues. Germline V gene lookup returns CDR1 SGHAT and CDR2 FQNNGV. The V and J ends lost 5 bases and 0 bases respectively, with 13 bases between them.

This clone occurred once. The chain joins TRBV7-2 to TRBJ2-5, with TRBD2 as a possible D gene (5 bases). Trimming took 5 bases from V and 7 from J, leaving 14 bases between them. Germline assignment: CDR1 SGHTA and CDR2 FQGNSA. This CDR3 has 13 amino acids. CDR3 DNA sequence: TGTGCCAGCAGCCCAGCCGCCGAGGGGACCCAGTACTTC. Protein: CASSPAAEGTQYF.

The chain joins TRBV11-3 to TRBJ1-1; D is possibly TRBD1 (6 bases). Per germline, CDR1 SGHNT and CDR2 YENEEA. The V end lost 1 base, the J end lost 0 bases, and 12 bases lay between the germline ends. This CDR3 is built from 16 residues. CDR3 residues: CASSLAGTQVNTEAFF. CDR3 bases: TGTGCCAGCAGCTTAGCTGGGACACAGGTGAACACTGAAGCTTTCTTT.

This clone has a single count. V gene TRBV5-1 combines with J gene TRBJ1-3; 7 positions match TRBD1. Germline V gene lookup returns CDR1 SGHRS and CDR2 YFSETQ. CDR3 size: 16 residues. V trimming: 0 bases; J trimming: 4 bases; junction bases outside the gene matches: 7. The CDR3 region is CASSLERTGHGNTIYF. DNA for the CDR3: TGCGCCAGCAGCTTGGAAAGGACAGGTCACGGAAACACCATATATTTT. The full variable domain, its missing parts supplied by reference TRBV5-1 and TRBJ1-3, is KAGVTQTPRYLIKTRGQQVTLSCSPISGHRSVSWYQQTPGQGLQFLFEYFSETQRNKGNFPGRFSGRQFSNSRSEMNVSTLELGDSALYLCASSLERTGHGNTIYFGEGSWLTVV.

V is TRBV7-2 and J is TRBJ2-1; 8 bases map to TRBD1. The CDR3 consists of 16 residues. Per the germline V gene, CDR1 is SGHTA and CDR2 is FQGNSA. V trimming: 1 base; J trimming: 5 bases; junction bases outside the gene matches: 7. This CDR3 is CASSLVSGTGDNEQFF. The CDR3 coding sequence is TGTGCCAGCAGCTTAGTATCGGGGACAGGAGACAATGAGCAGTTCTTC. Supplemented by reference TRBV7-2 and TRBJ2-1, the full variable domain reads GAGVSQSPSNKVTEKGKDVELRCDPISGHTALYWYRQSLGQGLEFLIYFQGNSAPDKSGLPSDRFSAERTGGSVSTLTIQRTQQEDSAVYLCASSLVSGTGDNEQFFGPGTRLTVL.